The 13 T cell receptor beta chains reported below all come from one sample, sequenced in a study of cytotoxic CD8 clonotypes in ibrutinib-treated CLL. The table came from immunoSEQ multiplex PCR; TCRdb's copy has only in-frame clones and leaves some out. The data show about 310,000 clones, 80% seen once. The sample consisted of PBMCs, taken before ibrutinib treatment. The receptors were sampled from a human donor with chronic lymphocytic leukemia.

The rearrangement joins TRBV28 to TRBJ1-1, with TRBD1 matching 7 bases. Losses at the gene ends were 7 bases for V and 2 bases for J; bases not matched to a gene: 13. The CDR3 is made up of 16 amino acids. Germline-derived CDR1 and CDR2 are MDHEN and SYDVKM. Written as DNA, the CDR3 is TGTGCCAGCAAAGACAGGGTTGGGTTTATCAACACTGAAGCTTTCTTT. Translating gives CASKDRVGFINTEAFF.

The rearrangement links TRBV18 to TRBJ2-3; TRBD2 matches 9 bases. V was pared by 2 bases and J by 2 bases, with 14 bases of the junction left unmatched. CDR1 is KGHSH, CDR2 LQKENI, per germline. The length of the CDR3 is 19 residues. The CDR3 bases are TGTGCCAGCTCACCATACCCTCCATATAGCGGGAGTGCCACAGATACGCAGTATTTT. Its translation: CASSPYPPYSGSATDTQYF.

This clone was picked up a small number of times. In nucleotides, the CDR3 is TGTGCCAGCAGTGTTCAAGCGCTGGGGGATACGCAGTATTTT. Its protein is CASSVQALGDTQYF. This chain links TRBV2 with TRBJ2-3; the D is unclear. The CDR3 sequence is 14 residues long. The germline V gene encodes CDR1 SNHLY and CDR2 FYNNEI. With 4 bases removed from V and 6 bases from J, the gap between germline ends came to 14 bases. The variable domain in full, with the rest retrieved from reference TRBV2 and TRBJ2-3, is EPEVTQTPSHQVTQMGQEVILRCVPISNHLYFYWYRQILGQKVEFLVSFYNNEISEKSEIFDDQFSVERPDGSNFTLKIRSTKLEDSAMYFCASSVQALGDTQYFGPGTRLTVL.

The chain recombines TRBV29-1 with TRBJ2-5; D gene ambiguous. The CDR3 runs to 12 residues. Germline lookup yields CDR1 SQVTM and CDR2 ANQGSEA. V lost 5 bases and J lost 5, with 12 bases in between. The CDR3 reads CSVSSGGETQYF. CDR3 sequence (DNA): TGCAGCGTTTCCTCTGGTGGGGAGACCCAGTACTTC.

The CDR3 is CASSVTPGLAGASYEQYF. The CDR3 DNA reads as TGTGCCAGCAGCGTAACTCCGGGACTAGCGGGAGCCTCCTACGAGCAGTACTTC. V gene TRBV9 combines with J gene TRBJ2-7, with 14 bases matching TRBD2. Germline V gene data show CDR1 as SGDLS and CDR2 as YYNGEE. Trimming took 1 base from V and 0 from J; bases not matched to a gene: 6. The CDR3 extends over 18 amino acids.

The chain links TRBV5-6 to TRBJ1-5, with a tentative D call TRBD1 (5 bases). Germline V gene sequence: CDR1 SGHDT, CDR2 YYEEEE. The CDR3 consists of 14 residues. The germline V and J ends were trimmed by 3 bases and 9 bases, with 16 bases remaining between them. The CDR3 DNA reads TGTGCCAGCAGCTCTACGGCCGGCGGGGCGCCCCAGCATTTT. This gives the protein CASSSTAGGAPQHF.

CDR3 in DNA: TGTGCCAGCAGCCTCCTCTGGGGGTCTGTCCAAGAGACCCAGTACTTC. Its translation: CASSLLWGSVQETQYF. The rearrangement uses TRBV14 and TRBJ2-5, with D perhaps TRBD1 or TRBD2 (5 bases each). Trimming removed 4 bases from V and 1 base from J, with 16 bases in between. CDR1 SGHDN and CDR2 FVKESK come from the germline V gene. This CDR3 contains 16 residues.

This clone was observed a single time. This chain connects TRBV6-5 to TRBJ1-5; D is uncertain. This CDR3 spans 13 amino acids. V was shortened by 5 bases and J by 7 bases, with 12 bases between the two germline ends. In germline, CDR1 is MNHEY, CDR2 SVGAGI. The CDR3 DNA follows: TGTGCCAGCAGTCCCTTGGGTGGCCAGCCCCAGCATTTT. It yields the protein CASSPLGGQPQHF.

The rearrangement uses TRBV18 and TRBJ1-5; D not certain. The CDR3 loop spans 14 amino acids. Looked up from germline, CDR1 is KGHSH and CDR2 is LQKENI. V was trimmed by 1 base and J by 1 base, leaving 5 bases between them. Here the CDR3 DNA reads TGTGCCAGCTCACCACAGAGGAGCAATCAGCCCCAGCATTTT. Its translation is CASSPQRSNQPQHF.

CDR3 nucleotides: TGCGCCAGCAGTAACGAACTCACAGATACGCAGTATTTT. It specifies CASSNELTDTQYF. The chain recombines TRBV10-1 with TRBJ2-3; D remains unclear. Trimming took 5 bases from V and 2 from J, leaving 8 bases between them. Germline V lookup: CDR1 WNHNN, CDR2 SYGVQD (reference sequence). The CDR3 runs to 13 residues.

The chain combines TRBV4-3 with TRBJ1-1; no firm D call. The CDR3 spans 15 residues. Between the trimmed V and J ends, which lost 4 bases and 1 base, there was a span of 13 bases. Per germline, CDR1 LGHNA and CDR2 YSLEER. The CDR3 sequence: CASSRRSLRNTEAFF. CDR3 DNA sequence: TGCGCCAGCAGCCGAAGATCTTTAAGGAACACTGAAGCTTTCTTT.

In its sample, this clone was seen a few times. The gene calls are TRBV27 and TRBJ2-5, with D perhaps TRBD1 (6 bases). CDR3 length: 14 residues. Between the trimmed V and J ends, which lost 5 bases and 4 bases, there was a span of 14 bases. Germline CDR1 reads MNHEY; CDR2 reads SMNVEV (reference sequence). DNA for the CDR3: TGTGCCAGCAGTCGTAGGGGGAGCGGAGAGACCCAGTACTTC. Translation: CASSRRGSGETQYF.

The chain has TRBV6-1 and TRBJ1-1, with D uncertain. The V gene lost 3 bases and the J gene lost 13 bases, with 3 bases spanning the gap. The CDR3 consists of 8 residues. The germline CDR1 and CDR2 sequences are MNHNS and SASEGT. CDR3 sequence reads: CASSDVFF. The CDR3 DNA follows: TGTGCCAGCAGTGACGTTTTCTTT.